These T cell receptor beta chains were read from a single sample in a study of CD8+ T cells in alopecia areata. Some clones are missing from TCRdb's copy, which holds only in-frame ones; the method was immunoSEQ multiplex PCR. Found here are 200,000 to 250,000 clones, about 50% of them singletons; the top ten hold about 1.6%. Sequences were derived from CD4+ T cells sorted from blood, sampled at week 4, from a patient treated with tofacitinib. These receptors came from a human donor with alopecia areata. Each CDR3 is given without its conserved first and last residue.

j_gene,v_gene,CDR3aa
TRBJ2-1,TRBV7-2,ASSGTSEGNEQF
TRBJ1-1,TRBV29-1,SVEAAWQTEAF
TRBJ2-3,TRBV18,ASSPSDTQY
TRBJ1-6,TRBV18,ASSPPPTGSSPLH
TRBJ1-5,TRBV7-8,ASSLGLTANQPQH
TRBJ2-2,TRBV14,ASSQESFGLF
TRBJ1-2,TRBV29-1,SVEEAATGGYT
TRBJ1-2,TRBV30,AWSVLGASNYGYT
TRBJ1-1,TRBV5-6,ASSLEPQGRNTEAF
TRBJ2-7,TRBV29-1,SVGTGYEQY
TRBJ2-7,TRBV5-1,ASSLAWDGSYEQY
TRBJ2-1,TRBV10-3,AIRPHLEQF
TRBJ2-7,TRBV11-1,ASSSTGGPYEQY
TRBJ2-3,TRBV10-3,AISAGRTSTDTQY
TRBJ2-7,TRBV5-6,ASSHGLAGRYEQY